The 17 T cell receptor beta chains below all came from one sample that was sequenced in a study of OX40 agonist ivuxolimab in advanced cancers. Assay used: immunoSEQ multiplex PCR; TCRdb lists only in-frame clones, some missing. Of tens of thousands of clones in the sample, 80% to 90% were seen once. Sequencing was performed on CD4+ or CD8+ T cells sorted from blood, taken in a trial of the OX40 agonist ivuxolimab. These receptor sequences come from an adult with an advanced solid tumor such as melanoma, head and neck, liver or kidney cancer.

The chain uses TRBV2 and TRBJ1-6; no reliable D call. The germline V and J ends were trimmed by 3 bases and 8 bases, with 11 bases remaining between them. This CDR3 comprises 14 residues. Per the germline V gene, CDR1 is SNHLY and CDR2 is FYNNEI. Here the CDR3 reads CASSEWGDDSPLHF. The CDR3 DNA follows: TGTGCCAGCAGTGAGTGGGGAGATGATTCACCCCTCCACTTT.

The chain links TRBV11-2 to TRBJ1-5, with 10 bases fitting TRBD1. Per germline, CDR1 SGHAT and CDR2 FQNNGV. The junction had 10 bases not matched to a gene; V was cut back by 5 bases and J by 9 bases. The CDR3 extends over 15 amino acids. The CDR3 DNA follows: TGTGCCAGCAGCGGATCCGGGACAGGGGTCTCGCCCCAGCATTTT. It codes for CASSGSGTGVSPQHF.

This chain connects TRBV19 to TRBJ2-1; TRBD1 matches at 8 bases. V shed 6 bases, J shed 0 bases, and the junction held 4 bases outside the gene matches. Looked up from germline, CDR1 is LNHDA and CDR2 is SQIVND (reference sequence). This CDR3 is built from 15 residues. CDR3 residues: CASRNTGGSYNEQFF. The CDR3 nucleotides are TGTGCCAGTAGGAATACAGGGGGCTCCTACAATGAGCAGTTCTTC. The full variable domain, in which reference TRBV19 and TRBJ2-1 provide the parts outside the CDR3, is DGGITQSPKYLFRKEGQNVTLSCEQNLNHDAMYWYRQDPGQGLRLIYYSQIVNDFQKGDIAEGYSVSREKKESFPLTVTSAQKNPTAFYLCASRNTGGSYNEQFFGPGTRLTVL.

The rearrangement uses TRBV4-1 and TRBJ2-1; D gene ambiguous. Trimming stripped 4 bases from V and 4 bases from J, with 8 bases between. The CDR3 runs to 13 residues. In germline, CDR1 is MGHRA, CDR2 YSYEKL. CDR3 nucleotide sequence: TGCGCCAGCAGCCCCGACGGGTACAATGAGCAGTTCTTC. This gives the protein CASSPDGYNEQFF.

This clone appeared once. The J gene is TRBJ2-5, the V gene TRBV19; a possible D gene is TRBD1 (6 bases). Germline values: CDR1 LNHDA, CDR2 SQIVND (reference sequence). V lost 1 base, J lost 5 bases, and 14 bases lay in between. The CDR3 is 15 amino acids. Here the CDR3 DNA reads TGTGCCAGTAGTATAGGGCAGGGGCGTTTGGAGACCCAGTACTTC. Translated, it gives CASSIGQGRLETQYF.

Turning to this clone: The junction departs from germline at one end; a sequencing error may be responsible. The V call is TRBV6-4, the J call TRBJ1-4, with D uncertain. Germline loops: CDR1 MRHNA, CDR2 SNTAGT. This CDR3 has 16 amino acids. The CDR3 here is CASSYSVGFRNEKLFF. CDR3 sequence (DNA): TGTGCCAGCAGTTACTCGGTGGGGTTTCGCAATGAAAAACTGTTTTTT.

The chain joins TRBV6-1 to TRBJ2-1, with 7 nucleotides matching TRBD1. The germline gives CDR1 MNHNS, CDR2 SASEGT. CDR3 length equals 13 residues. V lost 8 bases to trimming and J lost 6 bases; unmatched junction nucleotides: 7. CDR3 in amino acids: CASRHRGSNEQFF. DNA of the CDR3: TGTGCCAGCCGGCACAGGGGATCCAATGAGCAGTTCTTC.

The CDR3 sequence: CASSQVYTGGRETQYF. The CDR3 region has the DNA TGCGCCAGCAGCCAAGTCTATACAGGGGGCCGGGAGACCCAGTACTTC. The V and J genes are TRBV4-1 and TRBJ2-5; 9 nucleotides line up with TRBD1. The CDR3 is made up of 16 amino acids. Germline lookup yields CDR1 MGHRA and CDR2 YSYEKL. V lost 1 base to trimming and J lost 5 bases; unmatched junction nucleotides: 8.

The rearrangement joins TRBV7-9 to TRBJ1-2, with D possibly matching TRBD1 (5 bases). Germline V gene lookup returns CDR1 SEHNR and CDR2 FQNEAQ (reference sequence). This CDR3 has 12 residues. With 5 bases removed from V and 13 bases from J, the gap between germline ends came to 17 bases. CDR3 protein: CASSPEGSEGTF. The CDR3 region has the DNA TGTGCCAGCAGCCCGGAGGGGAGCGAAGGCACCTTC. Drawing the rest from reference TRBV7-9 and TRBJ1-2, the complete variable domain is DTGVSQNPRHKITKRGQNVTFRCDPISEHNRLYWYRQTLGQGPEFLTYFQNEAQLEKSRLLSDRFSAERPKGSFSTLEIQRTEQGDSAMYLCASSPEGSEGTFGSGTRLTVV.

This clone turned up a few times. This chain links TRBV7-6 with TRBJ1-1; D not certain. There are 13 residues in the CDR3. Germline assignment: CDR1 SGHVS and CDR2 FNYEAQ. The V end was cut by 4 bases, the J end by 0 bases, with 6 bases between. This CDR3 reads CASSSEMNTEAFF. The CDR3 coding sequence is TGTGCCAGCAGCTCGGAGATGAACACTGAAGCTTTCTTT.

The genes are TRBV5-1 and TRBJ2-2; D uncertain. The CDR3 spans 13 residues. Trimming stripped 1 base from V and 1 base from J, with 2 bases between. Germline values: CDR1 SGHRS, CDR2 YFSETQ. The CDR3 nucleotides read TGCGCCAGCAGCTTGTGGAACACCGGGGAGCTGTTTTTT. Translation gives CASSLWNTGELFF.

The chain couples TRBV7-9 to TRBJ2-1; D uncertain. Germline V gives CDR1 SEHNR, CDR2 FQNEAQ (reference sequence). This CDR3 is 11 amino acids long. The V gene lost 6 bases and the J gene lost 7 bases, with 7 bases spanning the gap. DNA of the CDR3: TGTGCCAGCAGTGGGTGGAATGAGCAGTTCTTC. This sequence encodes CASSGWNEQFF.

The CDR3 coding sequence is TGTGCCAGCAGCTTAGGGGTCGAGCAGTACTTC. It yields the protein CASSLGVEQYF. V usage is TRBV11-2 and J usage is TRBJ2-7, with D hard to call. Germline values: CDR1 SGHAT, CDR2 FQNNGV. CDR3 size: 11 residues. Trimming took 1 base from V and 6 from J, leaving 4 bases between them.

The chain couples TRBV27 to TRBJ2-5; 8 nucleotides align to TRBD2. V dropped 5 bases and J dropped 2; count of bases not matched to a gene: 19. CDR1 and CDR2 from the germline V gene are MNHEY and SMNVEV (reference sequence). The CDR3 extends over 19 amino acids. The CDR3 reads CASSPRVRVAGGLQETQYF. As DNA, the CDR3 is TGTGCCAGCAGTCCAAGGGTGAGGGTCGCGGGGGGTCTACAAGAGACCCAGTACTTC.

The chain uses TRBV11-2 and TRBJ2-3; no firm D call. Trimming removed 5 bases at V and 3 bases at J, with 15 bases between. Germline values: CDR1 SGHAT, CDR2 FQNNGV. This CDR3 region has 15 residues. The CDR3 DNA reads TGTGCCAGCAGCCCTGGACCCTTTGAGACAGATACGCAGTATTTT. Translated, it gives CASSPGPFETDTQYF.

This clone was seen a few times. The gene calls are TRBV12-5 and TRBJ1-5; 10 nucleotides line up with TRBD1. The CDR3 contains 15 residues. The germline V gene encodes CDR1 LGHNT and CDR2 FRNRAP. The V segment lost 1 base and the J segment 4 bases; nucleotides outside the gene matches: 1. This CDR3 reads CASGLGGQGNQPQHF. CDR3 nucleotide sequence: TGTGCTAGTGGTTTGGGGGGACAGGGGAATCAGCCCCAGCATTTT.

This chain joins TRBV27 and TRBJ1-2, with no clear D. V was clipped by 1 base and J by 2 bases, with 8 bases between them. Germline CDR1 and CDR2: MNHEY and SMNVEV (reference sequence). The CDR3 has 14 amino acids. Written as DNA, the CDR3 is TGTGCCAGCAGTTTATATCGCGGGAACTATGGCTACACCTTC. The encoded protein is CASSLYRGNYGYTF.